The T cell receptor (beta chain) described here comes from a study of early T cells in non-severe SARS-CoV-2 infection. The protocol attached unique molecular identifiers to individual cDNA molecules. TCRdb ran MiXCR on the 5' RACE reads and lists one entry per CDR3 protein. The sample lists around 58,000 distinct CDR3 sequences; about 7.7% were seen once. The CDR3 covers 17 residues. Looked up from germline, CDR1 is MNHNS and CDR2 is SASEGT. V dropped 8 bases and J dropped 1 base, with 21 bases sitting between them. This clonotype turned up a few times. The target antigen is unknown. Study outcomes and limitations: VDJdb-based matching was biased toward anti-spike CD8 responses and missed private and CD4 specificities.

This rearrangement joins TRBV6-1 to TRBJ2-4, with D perhaps matching TRBD1 (5 bases). Sequences were derived from whole blood, sampled at baseline. The sequence was obtained from an adult who was a healthcare worker with PCR-confirmed SARS-CoV-2 infection or an uninfected control (not recorded which). CDR3 in DNA: TGTGCCAGCGGAGCCCTGTGGACATTTGGGGCCAAAAACATTCAGTACTTC. This codes for CASGALWTFGAKNIQYF.